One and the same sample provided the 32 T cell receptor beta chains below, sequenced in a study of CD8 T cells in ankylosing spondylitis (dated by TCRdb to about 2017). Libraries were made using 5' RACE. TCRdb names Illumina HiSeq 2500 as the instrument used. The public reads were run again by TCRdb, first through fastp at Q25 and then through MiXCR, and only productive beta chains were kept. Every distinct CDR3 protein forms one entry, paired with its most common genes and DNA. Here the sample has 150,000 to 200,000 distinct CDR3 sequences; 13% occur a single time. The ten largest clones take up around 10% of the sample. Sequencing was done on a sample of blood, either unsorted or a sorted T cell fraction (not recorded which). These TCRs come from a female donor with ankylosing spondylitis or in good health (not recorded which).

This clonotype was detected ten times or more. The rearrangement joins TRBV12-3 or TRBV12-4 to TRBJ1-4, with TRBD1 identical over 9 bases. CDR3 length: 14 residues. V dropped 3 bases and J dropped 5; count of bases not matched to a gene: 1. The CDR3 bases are TGTGCCAGCAGTTTTACAGGGGGCAATGAAAAACTGTTTTTT. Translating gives CASSFTGGNEKLFF.

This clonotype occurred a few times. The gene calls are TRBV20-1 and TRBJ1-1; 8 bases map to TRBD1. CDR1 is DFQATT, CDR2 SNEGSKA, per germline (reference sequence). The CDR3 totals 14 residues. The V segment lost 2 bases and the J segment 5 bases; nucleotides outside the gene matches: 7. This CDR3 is CSARHRQGQTEAFF. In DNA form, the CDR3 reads TGCAGTGCTAGACACCGACAGGGGCAAACTGAAGCTTTCTTT.

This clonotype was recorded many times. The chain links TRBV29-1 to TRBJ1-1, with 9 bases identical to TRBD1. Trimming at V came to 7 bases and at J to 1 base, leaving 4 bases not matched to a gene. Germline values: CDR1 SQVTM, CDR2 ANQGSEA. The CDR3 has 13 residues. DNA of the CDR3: TGCAGCGGAAGACAGGGGGAGAACACTGAAGCTTTCTTT. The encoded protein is CSGRQGENTEAFF.

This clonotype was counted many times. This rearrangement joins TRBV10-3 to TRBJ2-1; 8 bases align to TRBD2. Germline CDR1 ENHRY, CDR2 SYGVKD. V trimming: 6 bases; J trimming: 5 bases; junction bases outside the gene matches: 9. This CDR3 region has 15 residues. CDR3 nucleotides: TGTGCCATCAGCCCGACTGCGGGGGGCCACAATGAGCAGTTCTTC. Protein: CAISPTAGGHNEQFF.

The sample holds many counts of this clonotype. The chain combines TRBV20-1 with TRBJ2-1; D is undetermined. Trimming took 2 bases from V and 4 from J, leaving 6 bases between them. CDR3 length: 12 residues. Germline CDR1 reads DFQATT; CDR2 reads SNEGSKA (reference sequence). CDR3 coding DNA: TGCAGTGCTAGATATGCTTACAATGAGCAGTTCTTC. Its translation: CSARYAYNEQFF.

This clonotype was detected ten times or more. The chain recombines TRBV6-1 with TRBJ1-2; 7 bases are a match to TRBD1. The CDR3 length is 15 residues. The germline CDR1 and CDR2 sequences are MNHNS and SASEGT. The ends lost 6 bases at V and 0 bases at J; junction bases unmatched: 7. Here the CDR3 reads CASRIRQGANYGYTF. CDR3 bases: TGTGCCAGCAGAATAAGACAGGGAGCTAACTATGGCTACACCTTC.

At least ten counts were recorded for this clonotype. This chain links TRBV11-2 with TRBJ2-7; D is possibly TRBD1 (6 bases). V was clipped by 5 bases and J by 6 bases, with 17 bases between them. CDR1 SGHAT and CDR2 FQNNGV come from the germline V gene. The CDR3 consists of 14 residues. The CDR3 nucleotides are TGTGCCAGCAGCCCCCTCCCGACAGGCACCGAGCAGTACTTC. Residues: CASSPLPTGTEQYF.

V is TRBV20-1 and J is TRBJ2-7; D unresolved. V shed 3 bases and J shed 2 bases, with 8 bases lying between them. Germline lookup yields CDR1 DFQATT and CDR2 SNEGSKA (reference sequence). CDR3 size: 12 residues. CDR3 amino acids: CSASDSPYEQYF. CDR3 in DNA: TGCAGTGCTAGCGATTCCCCCTACGAGCAGTACTTC.

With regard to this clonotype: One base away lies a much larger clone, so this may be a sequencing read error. CDR3 in amino acids: CASRPWTGSEAFF. DNA of the CDR3: TGTGCCAGTCGACCCTGGACAGGGAGTGAAGCTTTCTTT. The chain couples TRBV6-2 or TRBV6-3 to TRBJ1-1; 8 bases are a match to TRBD1. Per germline, CDR1 MNHEY and CDR2 SVGEGT. The CDR3 totals 13 residues. V was clipped by 9 bases and J by 7 bases; unmatched bases: 10.

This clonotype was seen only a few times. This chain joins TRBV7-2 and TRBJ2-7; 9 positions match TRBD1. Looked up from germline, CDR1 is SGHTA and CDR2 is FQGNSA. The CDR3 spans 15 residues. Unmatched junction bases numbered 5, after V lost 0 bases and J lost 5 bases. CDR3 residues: CASSLAGTGTHEQYF. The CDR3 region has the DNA TGTGCCAGCAGCTTAGCCGGGACAGGGACCCACGAGCAGTACTTC. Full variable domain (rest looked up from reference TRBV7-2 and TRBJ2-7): GAGVSQSPSNKVTEKGKDVELRCDPISGHTALYWYRQSLGQGLEFLIYFQGNSAPDKSGLPSDRFSAERTGGSVSTLTIQRTQQEDSAVYLCASSLAGTGTHEQYFGPGTRLTVT.

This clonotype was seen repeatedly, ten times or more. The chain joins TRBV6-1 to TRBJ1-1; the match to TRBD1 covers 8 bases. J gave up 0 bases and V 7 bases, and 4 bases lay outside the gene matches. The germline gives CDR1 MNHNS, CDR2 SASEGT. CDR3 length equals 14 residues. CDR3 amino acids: CASTETGVNTEAFF. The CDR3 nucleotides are TGTGCCAGCACCGAGACAGGGGTGAACACTGAAGCTTTCTTT.

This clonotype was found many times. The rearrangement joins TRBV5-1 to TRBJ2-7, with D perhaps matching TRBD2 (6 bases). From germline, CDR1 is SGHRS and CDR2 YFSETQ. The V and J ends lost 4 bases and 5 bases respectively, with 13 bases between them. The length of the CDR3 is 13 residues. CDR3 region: CASSAGTSDEQYF. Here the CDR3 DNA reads TGCGCCAGCAGCGCGGGGACGTCGGACGAGCAGTACTTC. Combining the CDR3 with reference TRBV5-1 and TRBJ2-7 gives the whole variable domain KAGVTQTPRYLIKTRGQQVTLSCSPISGHRSVSWYQQTPGQGLQFLFEYFSETQRNKGNFPGRFSGRQFSNSRSEMNVSTLELGDSALYLCASSAGTSDEQYFGPGTRLTVT.

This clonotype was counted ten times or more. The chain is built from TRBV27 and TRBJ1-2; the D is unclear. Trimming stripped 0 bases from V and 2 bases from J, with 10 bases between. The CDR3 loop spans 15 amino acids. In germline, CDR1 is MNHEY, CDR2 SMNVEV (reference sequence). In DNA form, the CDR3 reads TGTGCCAGCAGTTTATCACGGGCCGCCAACTATGGCTACACCTTC. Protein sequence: CASSLSRAANYGYTF.

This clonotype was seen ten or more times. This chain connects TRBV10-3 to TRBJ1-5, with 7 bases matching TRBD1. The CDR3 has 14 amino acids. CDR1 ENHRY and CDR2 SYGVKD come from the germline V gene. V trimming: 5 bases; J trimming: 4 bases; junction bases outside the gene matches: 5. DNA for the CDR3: TGTGCCATCAGTATCGGGACAGCGAATCAGCCCCAGCATTTT. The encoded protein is CAISIGTANQPQHF.

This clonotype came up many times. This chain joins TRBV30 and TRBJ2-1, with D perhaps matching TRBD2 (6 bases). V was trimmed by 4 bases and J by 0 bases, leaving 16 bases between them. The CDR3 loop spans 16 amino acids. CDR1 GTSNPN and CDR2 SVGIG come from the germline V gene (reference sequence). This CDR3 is CAWKNPRDSSYNEQFF. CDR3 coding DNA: TGTGCCTGGAAAAACCCCCGGGACTCCTCCTACAATGAGCAGTTCTTC. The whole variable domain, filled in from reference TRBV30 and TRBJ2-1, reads SQTIHQWPATLVQPVGSPLSLECTVEGTSNPNLYWYRQAAGRGLQLLFYSVGIGQISSEVPQNLSASRPQDRQFILSSKKLLLSDSGFYLCAWKNPRDSSYNEQFFGPGTRLTVL.

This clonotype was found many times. The CDR3: CSASLGITGELFF. Written as DNA, the CDR3 is TGCAGTGCTAGTCTCGGGATCACCGGGGAGCTGTTTTTT. V usage is TRBV20-1 and J usage is TRBJ2-2; possibly TRBD2 for D (5 bases). The CDR3 spans 13 residues. The germline gives CDR1 DFQATT, CDR2 SNEGSKA (reference sequence). V was clipped by 3 bases and J by 4 bases, with 9 bases between them.

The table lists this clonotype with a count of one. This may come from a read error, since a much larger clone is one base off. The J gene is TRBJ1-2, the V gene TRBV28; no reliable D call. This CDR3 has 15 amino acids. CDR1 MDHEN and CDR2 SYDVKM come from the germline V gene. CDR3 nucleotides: TGTGCCAGCAGTATATTTACTTTAGCTAACTATGACTACACCTTC. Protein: CASSIFTLANYDYTF.

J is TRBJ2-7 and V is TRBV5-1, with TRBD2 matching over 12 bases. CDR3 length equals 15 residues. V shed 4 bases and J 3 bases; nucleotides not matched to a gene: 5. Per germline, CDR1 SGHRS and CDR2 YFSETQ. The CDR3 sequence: CASSQRLAGVYEQYF. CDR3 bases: TGCGCCAGCAGCCAAAGACTAGCGGGAGTCTACGAGCAGTACTTC.

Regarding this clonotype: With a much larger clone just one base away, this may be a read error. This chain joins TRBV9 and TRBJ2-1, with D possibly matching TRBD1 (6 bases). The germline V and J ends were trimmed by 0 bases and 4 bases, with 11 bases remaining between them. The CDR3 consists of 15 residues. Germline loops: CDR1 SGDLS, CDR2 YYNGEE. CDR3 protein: CASSVEAGEYNEQFF. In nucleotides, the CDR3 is TGTGCCAGCAGCGTAGAGGCAGGGGAGTACAATGAGCAGTTCTTC.

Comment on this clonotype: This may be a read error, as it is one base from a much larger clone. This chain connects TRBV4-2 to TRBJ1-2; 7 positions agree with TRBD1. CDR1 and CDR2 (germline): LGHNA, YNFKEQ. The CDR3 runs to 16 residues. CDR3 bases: TGTGTCAGCAGCCAAGATCAGGGGGGCGCTAACTATGGCTACACCTTC. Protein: CVSSQDQGGANYGYTF.

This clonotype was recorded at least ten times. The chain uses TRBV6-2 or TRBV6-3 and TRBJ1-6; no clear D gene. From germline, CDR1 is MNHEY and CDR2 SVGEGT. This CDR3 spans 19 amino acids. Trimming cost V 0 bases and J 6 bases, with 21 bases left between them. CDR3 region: CASSYSRSVSTQSNSPLHF. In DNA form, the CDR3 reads TGTGCCAGCAGTTACTCGAGGAGCGTCAGTACTCAGAGTAATTCACCCCTCCACTTT.

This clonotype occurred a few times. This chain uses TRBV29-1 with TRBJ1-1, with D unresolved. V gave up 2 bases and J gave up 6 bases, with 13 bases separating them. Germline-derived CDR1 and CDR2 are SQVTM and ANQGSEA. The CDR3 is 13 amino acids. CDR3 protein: CSVEPPVVAEAFF. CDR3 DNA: TGCAGCGTTGAACCCCCCGTAGTTGCTGAAGCTTTCTTT. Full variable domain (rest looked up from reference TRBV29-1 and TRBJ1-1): SAVISQKPSRDICQRGTSLTIQCQVDSQVTMMFWYRQQPGQSLTLIATANQGSEATYESGFVIDKFPISRPNLTFSTLTVSNMSPEDSSIYLCSVEPPVVAEAFFGQGTRLTVV.

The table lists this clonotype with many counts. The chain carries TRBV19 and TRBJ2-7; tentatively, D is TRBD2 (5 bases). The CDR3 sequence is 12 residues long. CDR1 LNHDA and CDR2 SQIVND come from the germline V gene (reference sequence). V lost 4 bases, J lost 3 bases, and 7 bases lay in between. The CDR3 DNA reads TGTGCCAGTAGTAGGGGAGACTACGAGCAGTACTTC. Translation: CASSRGDYEQYF.

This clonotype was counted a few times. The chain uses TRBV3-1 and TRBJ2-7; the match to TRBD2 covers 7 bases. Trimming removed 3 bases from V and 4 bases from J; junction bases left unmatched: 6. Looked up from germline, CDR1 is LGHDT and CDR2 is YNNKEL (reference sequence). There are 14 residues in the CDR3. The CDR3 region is CASSHGLVGYEQYF. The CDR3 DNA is TGTGCCAGCAGCCACGGACTAGTAGGTTACGAGCAGTACTTC.

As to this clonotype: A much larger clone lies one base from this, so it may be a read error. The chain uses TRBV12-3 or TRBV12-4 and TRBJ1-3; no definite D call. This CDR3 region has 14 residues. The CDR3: CPSSSPVPGNTIYF. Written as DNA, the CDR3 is TGTCCCAGCAGCTCCCCTGTGCCTGGAAACACCATATATTTT.

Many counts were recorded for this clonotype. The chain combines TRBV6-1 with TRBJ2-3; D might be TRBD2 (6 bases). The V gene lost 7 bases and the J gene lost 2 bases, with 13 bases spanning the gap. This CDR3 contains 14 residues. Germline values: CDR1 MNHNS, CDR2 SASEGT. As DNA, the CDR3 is TGTGCCAGCAACCGGGACTCCGCCACAGATACGCAGTATTTT. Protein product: CASNRDSATDTQYF.

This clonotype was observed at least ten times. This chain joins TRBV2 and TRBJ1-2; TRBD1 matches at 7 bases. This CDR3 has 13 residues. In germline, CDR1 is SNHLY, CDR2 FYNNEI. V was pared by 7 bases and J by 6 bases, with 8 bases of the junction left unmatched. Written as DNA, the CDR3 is TGTGCCAGCACCGGCCTCAGGGGGGATGGCTACACCTTC. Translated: CASTGLRGDGYTF. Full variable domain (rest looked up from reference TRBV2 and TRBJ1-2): EPEVTQTPSHQVTQMGQEVILRCVPISNHLYFYWYRQILGQKVEFLVSFYNNEISEKSEIFDDQFSVERPDGSNFTLKIRSTKLEDSAMYFCASTGLRGDGYTFGSGTRLTVV.

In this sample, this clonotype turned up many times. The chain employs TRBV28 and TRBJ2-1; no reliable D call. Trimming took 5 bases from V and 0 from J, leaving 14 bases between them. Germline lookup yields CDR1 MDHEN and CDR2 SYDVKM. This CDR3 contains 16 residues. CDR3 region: CASSDPRAISYNEQFF. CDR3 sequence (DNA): TGTGCCAGCAGTGACCCAAGGGCGATCTCCTACAATGAGCAGTTCTTC.

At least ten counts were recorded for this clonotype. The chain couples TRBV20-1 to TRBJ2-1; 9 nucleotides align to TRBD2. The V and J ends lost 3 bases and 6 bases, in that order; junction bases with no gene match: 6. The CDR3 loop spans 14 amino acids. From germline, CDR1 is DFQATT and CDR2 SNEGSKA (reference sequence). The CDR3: CSASRGRGSNEQFF. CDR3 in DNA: TGCAGTGCTAGTCGCGGGAGGGGGAGCAATGAGCAGTTCTTC.

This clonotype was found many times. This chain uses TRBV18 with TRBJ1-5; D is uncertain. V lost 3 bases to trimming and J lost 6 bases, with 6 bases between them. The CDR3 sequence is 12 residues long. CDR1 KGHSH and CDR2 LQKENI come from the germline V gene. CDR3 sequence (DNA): TGTGCCAGCTCACCCGTCGGTCAGCCCCAGCATTTT. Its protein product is CASSPVGQPQHF.

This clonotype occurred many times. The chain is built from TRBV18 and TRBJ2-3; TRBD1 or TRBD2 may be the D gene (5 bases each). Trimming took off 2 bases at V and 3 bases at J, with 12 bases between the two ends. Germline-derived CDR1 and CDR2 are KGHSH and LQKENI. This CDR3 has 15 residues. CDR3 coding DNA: TGTGCCAGCTCACCAAGAGGGGAAAGGACAGATACGCAGTATTTT. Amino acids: CASSPRGERTDTQYF. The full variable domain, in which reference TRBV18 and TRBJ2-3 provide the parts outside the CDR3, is NAGVMQNPRHLVRRRGQEARLRCSPMKGHSHVYWYRQLPEEGLKFMVYLQKENIIDESGMPKERFSAEFPKEGPSILRIQQVVRGDSAAYFCASSPRGERTDTQYFGPGTRLTVL.

CDR3 nucleotides: TGTGCCAGCAGCAAACCCGGGACTTACGGATCCCTTAATTCACCCCTCCACTTT. Its translation is CASSKPGTYGSLNSPLHF. The chain joins TRBV21-1 to TRBJ1-6. TRBV21-1 is reported as a pseudogene. The CDR3 totals 18 residues.